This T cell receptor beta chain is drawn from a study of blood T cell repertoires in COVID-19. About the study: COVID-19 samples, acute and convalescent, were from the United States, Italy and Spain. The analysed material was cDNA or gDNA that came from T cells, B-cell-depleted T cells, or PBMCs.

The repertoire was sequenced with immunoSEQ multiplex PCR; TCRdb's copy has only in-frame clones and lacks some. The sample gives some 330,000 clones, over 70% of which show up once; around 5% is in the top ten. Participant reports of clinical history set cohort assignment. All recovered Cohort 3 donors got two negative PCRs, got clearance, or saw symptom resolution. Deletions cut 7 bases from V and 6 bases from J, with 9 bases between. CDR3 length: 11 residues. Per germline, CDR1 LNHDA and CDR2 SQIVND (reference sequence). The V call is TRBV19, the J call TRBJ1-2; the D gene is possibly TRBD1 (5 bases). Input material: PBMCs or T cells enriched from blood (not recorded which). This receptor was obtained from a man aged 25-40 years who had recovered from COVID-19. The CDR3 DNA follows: TGTGCCAGTAAGGGGAAACATGGCTACACCTTC. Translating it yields CASKGKHGYTF.